This is a list of T cell receptor beta chains from one sample in a study of CD8 T cells in ankylosing spondylitis. TCRdb itself ran the 5' RACE reads through MiXCR, one entry per CDR3 protein. The table includes about 130,000 distinct CDR3 sequences, roughly 18% detected once. The source material was blood, either unsorted or a sorted T cell fraction (not recorded which). Source of these receptors: a male donor with ankylosing spondylitis. Both conserved end residues are part of each CDR3. The order of the fields is CDR3 length, V gene, D gene, J gene, CDR3 protein. D genes are given only for firm matches.

len: 13; v_gene: TRBV12-3/TRBV12-4; d_gene: NA; j_gene: TRBJ2-7; CDR3aa: CASSWDGSYEQYF
len: 14; v_gene: TRBV28; d_gene: NA; j_gene: TRBJ2-7; CDR3aa: CASSLAGTPSEQYF
len: 10; v_gene: TRBV29-1; d_gene: NA; j_gene: TRBJ2-1; CDR3aa: CSVGGTEQFF
len: 11; v_gene: TRBV13; d_gene: NA; j_gene: TRBJ2-3; CDR3aa: CASSEGPTQYF
len: 17; v_gene: TRBV13; d_gene: TRBD2; j_gene: TRBJ2-3; CDR3aa: CASSTRLAGGSADTQYF
len: 13; v_gene: TRBV9; d_gene: NA; j_gene: TRBJ1-1; CDR3aa: CASSDREATEAFF
len: 15; v_gene: TRBV29-1; d_gene: TRBD2; j_gene: TRBJ2-1; CDR3aa: CSVEGQLAGYNEQFF
len: 15; v_gene: TRBV15; d_gene: TRBD2; j_gene: TRBJ2-1; CDR3aa: CAIPGLAGSYNEQFF
len: 14; v_gene: TRBV28; d_gene: NA; j_gene: TRBJ2-1; CDR3aa: CASSLPSVFSEQFF
len: 15; v_gene: TRBV27; d_gene: NA; j_gene: TRBJ2-3; CDR3aa: CASSLGGASTDTQYF
len: 13; v_gene: TRBV20-1; d_gene: NA; j_gene: TRBJ1-5; CDR3aa: CSAPEGDNQPQHF
len: 13; v_gene: TRBV29-1; d_gene: TRBD1; j_gene: TRBJ2-7; CDR3aa: CSVAGTDNYEQYF
len: 16; v_gene: TRBV5-6; d_gene: NA; j_gene: TRBJ2-3; CDR3aa: CASSPLVTNLTDTQYF
len: 11; v_gene: TRBV7-9; d_gene: NA; j_gene: TRBJ1-1; CDR3aa: CASTGGSQAFF
len: 12; v_gene: TRBV7-9; d_gene: NA; j_gene: TRBJ2-7; CDR3aa: CASSLIGGGKYF
len: 16; v_gene: TRBV11-2; d_gene: TRBD2; j_gene: TRBJ2-1; CDR3aa: CASSAPTSGSTVEQFF
len: 16; v_gene: TRBV6-1; d_gene: TRBD1; j_gene: TRBJ1-5; CDR3aa: CASSDAGGWSNQPQHF
len: 19; v_gene: TRBV12-3/TRBV12-4; d_gene: NA; j_gene: TRBJ2-1; CDR3aa: CASSSTGVAGLSSYNEQFF
len: 16; v_gene: TRBV4-3; d_gene: NA; j_gene: TRBJ2-3; CDR3aa: CASSQGSSASTDTQYF
len: 17; v_gene: TRBV4-2; d_gene: NA; j_gene: TRBJ2-1; CDR3aa: CASSWGKPRSAYNEQFF
len: 14; v_gene: TRBV27; d_gene: NA; j_gene: TRBJ1-5; CDR3aa: CASSFGQLNQPQHF
len: 12; v_gene: TRBV7-9; d_gene: NA; j_gene: TRBJ2-1; CDR3aa: CASSFGNNEQFF
len: 13; v_gene: TRBV27; d_gene: NA; j_gene: TRBJ2-3; CDR3aa: CASGLADGDTQYF